This T cell receptor (beta chain) came from a study of shared clonotypes between healthy human individuals. The germline gives CDR1 MNHEY, CDR2 SMNVEV (reference sequence). The CDR3 is 15 residues long. V lost 8 bases, J lost 1 base, and 17 bases lay in between. CD8 cells regarded as naive lacked CD45RO, were positively chosen for CCR7, and omitted terminally differentiated effector memory CD45RA+ cells. Data came from immunoSEQ multiplex PCR; TCRdb stores just in-frame clones and leaves some out. The sample has millions of clones; approximately 94% are singletons. The sample was naive CD8+ T cells sorted from blood. The sequence was collected from a man between 18 and 35 years old in good health. The chain joins TRBV27 to TRBJ1-1; no reliable D call. The CDR3 bases are TGTGCCAGCGGGCGGCACTCAGAGCCGAACACTGAAGCTTTCTTT. Encoded protein: CASGRHSEPNTEAFF.